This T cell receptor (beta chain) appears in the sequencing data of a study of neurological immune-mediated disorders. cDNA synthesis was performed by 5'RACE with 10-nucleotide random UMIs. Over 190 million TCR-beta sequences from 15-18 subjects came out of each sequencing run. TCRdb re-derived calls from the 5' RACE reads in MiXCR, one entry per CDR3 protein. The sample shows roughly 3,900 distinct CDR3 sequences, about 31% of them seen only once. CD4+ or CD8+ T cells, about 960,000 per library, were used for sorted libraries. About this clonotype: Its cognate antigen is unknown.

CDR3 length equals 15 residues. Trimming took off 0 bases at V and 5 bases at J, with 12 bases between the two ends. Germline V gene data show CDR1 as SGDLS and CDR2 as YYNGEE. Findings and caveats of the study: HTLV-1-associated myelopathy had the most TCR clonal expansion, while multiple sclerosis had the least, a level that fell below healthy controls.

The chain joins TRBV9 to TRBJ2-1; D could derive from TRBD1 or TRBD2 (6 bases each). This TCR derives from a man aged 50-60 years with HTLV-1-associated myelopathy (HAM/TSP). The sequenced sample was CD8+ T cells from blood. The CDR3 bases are TGTGCCAGCAGCGTAGGAGGGGGGTTGGACAATGAGCAGTTCTTC. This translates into CASSVGGGLDNEQFF. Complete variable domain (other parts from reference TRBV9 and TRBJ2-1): DSGVTQTPKHLITATGQRVTLRCSPRSGDLSVYWYQQSLDQGLQFLIQYYNGEERAKGNILERFSAQQFPDLHSELNLSSLELGDSALYFCASSVGGGLDNEQFFGPGTRLTVL.